This T cell receptor beta chain was captured by sequencing in a study of T cells after yellow fever vaccination. This clonotype was seen ten or more times. Antigen: not known. Points from the study as a whole: Shared CD4/CD8 clonotypes were a small share, likely from convergent recombination.

5'RACE template switching produced TCR cDNA carrying a universal primer site and UMIs. TCRdb fed the 5' RACE reads into MiXCR, producing one record per CDR3 protein. Counted here are about 310,000 distinct CDR3 sequences, approximately 3.9% occurring once; the ten biggest clones make up about a quarter. The sequencing used PBMCs, collected on the day of the yellow fever booster vaccination. The clonotype comes from a man aged 18 to 29 who received the YFV17D yellow fever vaccine.

CDR3 coding DNA: TGTGCCAGCAGCTTGTCCTCACCAGATACGCAGTATTTT. Residues: CASSLSSPDTQYF. The chain recombines TRBV5-5 with TRBJ2-3; unclear D gene. Trimming took 1 base from V and 4 from J, leaving 7 bases between them. The germline CDR1 and CDR2 sequences are SGHKS and YYEKEE (reference sequence). The length of the CDR3 is 13 residues. The variable domain in full, completed from reference TRBV5-5 and TRBJ2-3, reads DAGVTQSPTHLIKTRGQQVTLRCSPISGHKSVSWYQQVLGQGPQFIFQYYEKEERGRGNFPDRFSARQFPNYSSELNVNALLLGDSALYLCASSLSSPDTQYFGPGTRLTVL.